Each of the 21 T cell receptor beta chains below was sequenced from the same sample in a study of response to subunit inactivated influenza vaccine. TCRdb independently ran MiXCR on the RT-PCR reads; one entry per CDR3 protein. The sample lists about 190,000 distinct CDR3 sequences, about an eighth occurring once. Source: CD8+ T cells sorted from PBMCs, taken roughly 5 days after vaccination. Receptors were obtained from a man aged 45 to 65 who received an inactivated influenza vaccine.

This clonotype occurred a few times. This chain joins TRBV7-9 and TRBJ1-4; no firm D call. V was cut by 9 bases and J by 0 bases, with 17 bases left in between. Germline V gene data show CDR1 as SEHNR and CDR2 as FQNEAQ (reference sequence). The length of the CDR3 is 16 residues. The CDR3 bases are TGTGCCAGAGAGGAAAGATATCCTGCAACTAATGAAAAACTGTTTTTT. Translated, it gives CAREERYPATNEKLFF.

The chain couples TRBV6-5 to TRBJ2-1, with 9 bases identical to TRBD1. CDR3 size: 17 residues. Germline lookup yields CDR1 MNHEY and CDR2 SVGAGI. The V gene end was trimmed by 2 bases and the J gene end by 1 base; junction bases not matched to a gene: 6. In DNA form, the CDR3 reads TGTGCCAGCAGTTACGGGACAGGGAGAACATCCTACAATGAGCAGTTCTTC. This sequence encodes CASSYGTGRTSYNEQFF.

The CDR3 DNA is TGTGCCAGCTCACCGGATGGACGAACTGGGGGCTACACCTTC. Its protein product is CASSPDGRTGGYTF. The gene calls are TRBV18 and TRBJ1-2; D not resolved. Germline assignment: CDR1 KGHSH and CDR2 LQKENI. CDR3 length: 14 amino acids. Trimming took off 3 bases at V and 8 bases at J, with 16 bases between the two ends.

In its sample, this clonotype was seen a few times. The chain couples TRBV7-9 to TRBJ2-1; TRBD1 matches at 7 bases. The CDR3 loop spans 15 amino acids. V lost 2 bases to trimming and J lost 3 bases; unmatched junction nucleotides: 4. Germline V gene data show CDR1 as SEHNR and CDR2 as FQNEAQ (reference sequence). The CDR3 protein is CASSLLGGHYNEQFF. In DNA, the CDR3 is TGTGCCAGCAGCTTACTAGGGGGCCACTACAATGAGCAGTTCTTC.

This clonotype was counted between two and nine times. This chain connects TRBV6-5 to TRBJ2-7, with 7 bases identical to TRBD2. This CDR3 is built from 15 residues. Germline loops: CDR1 MNHEY, CDR2 SVGAGI. The V segment lost 4 bases and the J segment 5 bases; nucleotides outside the gene matches: 11. CDR3 DNA sequence: TGTGCCAGCAGTTTGATTGCGGGAGCGTTCAACGAGCAGTACTTC. Translated: CASSLIAGAFNEQYF.

This chain uses TRBV5-4 with TRBJ2-2; D is possibly TRBD1 (6 bases). V dropped 4 bases and J dropped 6 bases, with 7 bases sitting between them. Germline V gives CDR1 SGHNT, CDR2 YYREEE (reference sequence). The CDR3 runs 12 residues. The chain's CDR3 is CASSRQAGELFF. The CDR3 DNA reads TGTGCCAGCAGCCGACAGGCCGGGGAGCTGTTTTTT.

The chain couples TRBV4-3 to TRBJ2-2; the match to TRBD2 covers 14 bases. V shed 0 bases, J shed 5 bases, and the junction held 8 bases outside the gene matches. This CDR3 has 19 residues. Germline CDR1 LGHNA, CDR2 YSLEER. CDR3 nucleotide sequence: TGCGCCAGCAGCCAAGATCTCCGACTAGCGGGGGGGAATACCGGGGAGCTGTTTTTT. Encoded protein: CASSQDLRLAGGNTGELFF.

The V call is TRBV2, the J call TRBJ2-5; possible D gene TRBD2, 5 bases. The V gene lost 2 bases and the J gene lost 9 bases, with 13 bases spanning the gap. From germline, CDR1 is SNHLY and CDR2 FYNNEI. The CDR3 is 13 residues long. The CDR3 is CASSENFGAAQYF. The CDR3 nucleotides are TGTGCCAGCAGTGAAAACTTCGGAGCGGCCCAGTACTTC.

The genes are TRBV4-3 and TRBJ2-7; 9 bases map to TRBD1. The germline gives CDR1 LGHNA, CDR2 YSLEER. The CDR3 sequence is 17 residues long. The J segment lost 3 bases and the V segment lost 3 bases, leaving 12 bases of the junction unmatched. The CDR3 here is CASSQGHTGTGFYEQYF. Written as DNA, the CDR3 is TGCGCCAGCAGCCAGGGTCATACCGGGACAGGGTTCTACGAGCAGTACTTC.

This clonotype has at least ten counts. The chain combines TRBV5-1 with TRBJ2-7, with no clear D. The CDR3 is made up of 13 amino acids. V was clipped by 0 bases and J by 3 bases, with 7 bases between them. Per germline, CDR1 SGHRS and CDR2 YFSETQ. The CDR3 bases are TGCGCCAGCAGCTTGGCGGTCGACTACGAGCAGTACTTC. Encoded protein: CASSLAVDYEQYF.

In this sample, this clonotype turned up a few times. This chain joins TRBV9 and TRBJ2-2; 7 bases are a match to TRBD2. The CDR3 covers 17 residues. Germline CDR1 SGDLS, CDR2 YYNGEE. J gave up 0 bases and V 0 bases, and 5 bases lay outside the gene matches. CDR3 nucleotides: TGTGCCAGCAGCGTAGGTCGGCTAGCGGCGAACACCGGGGAGCTGTTTTTT. It codes for CASSVGRLAANTGELFF.

In its sample, this clonotype was seen a few times. This chain links TRBV11-2 with TRBJ2-1, with 12 positions matching TRBD2. The junction had 4 bases not matched to a gene; V was cut back by 3 bases and J by 7 bases. This CDR3 is built from 15 residues. Germline V gene sequence: CDR1 SGHAT, CDR2 FQNNGV. In DNA, the CDR3 is TGTGCCAGCAGCTTCCTAGCGGGGGGGCCGAATGAGCAGTTCTTC. Amino acid sequence: CASSFLAGGPNEQFF.

The chain has TRBV20-1 and TRBJ2-5; 8 bases are a match to TRBD1. This CDR3 is built from 16 residues. Germline CDR1 and CDR2: DFQATT and SNEGSKA (reference sequence). V lost 4 bases, J lost 1 base, and 11 bases stayed unmatched. The CDR3 DNA sequence: TGCAGTGCTACCAGTTGGGGACAGGCCCCCCAAGAGACCCAGTACTTC. The encoded protein is CSATSWGQAPQETQYF.

V gene TRBV5-5 combines with J gene TRBJ2-7; D is perhaps TRBD2 (5 bases). V was cut by 0 bases and J by 4 bases, with 20 bases left in between. The CDR3 length is 17 residues. Per germline, CDR1 SGHKS and CDR2 YYEKEE (reference sequence). The DNA for the CDR3 is TGTGCCAGCAGCTTGGTCGAAATCCCCGGGATGGCATACGAGCAGTACTTC. This gives the protein CASSLVEIPGMAYEQYF.

By sample fraction, this clonotype is medium-sized. The genes are TRBV12-3 or TRBV12-4 and TRBJ2-1; the match to TRBD1 covers 9 bases. CDR3 length: 15 residues. V gave up 7 bases and J gave up 6 bases; unmatched junction bases: 10. CDR3 bases: TGTGCCAGCACCATAGGGACAGGGAGCGGCAATGAGCAGTTCTTC. The encoded protein is CASTIGTGSGNEQFF.

The chain is built from TRBV4-1 and TRBJ1-2; tentatively, D is TRBD1 (5 bases). The CDR3 is 14 residues long. V was cut by 3 bases and J by 6 bases, with 14 bases left in between. Germline V lookup: CDR1 MGHRA, CDR2 YSYEKL. The CDR3 loop reads CASSQFGTANGYTF. In DNA, the CDR3 is TGCGCCAGCAGCCAGTTCGGGACCGCGAATGGCTACACCTTC.

The genes are TRBV27 and TRBJ2-1, with a possible D match to TRBD1 (6 bases). The CDR3 loop spans 16 amino acids. Germline CDR1 and CDR2: MNHEY and SMNVEV (reference sequence). Trimming removed 4 bases from V and 1 base from J, with 14 bases in between. CDR3 region: CASSSQDSPSYNEQFF. CDR3 DNA sequence: TGTGCCAGCAGTTCTCAGGACAGCCCGTCCTACAATGAGCAGTTCTTC.

This clonotype was seen ten or more times. The chain has TRBV12-3 or TRBV12-4 and TRBJ2-5; a possible D gene is TRBD1 (5 bases). The V end was cut by 6 bases, the J end by 3 bases, with 11 bases between. CDR3 length: 13 amino acids. This CDR3 is CASSRDSEETQYF. DNA of the CDR3: TGTGCCAGCAGCCGAGACAGTGAAGAGACCCAGTACTTC.

This clonotype appeared many times. The chain employs TRBV5-1 and TRBJ2-1, with 7 nucleotides matching TRBD2. V lost 1 base to trimming and J lost 4 bases; unmatched junction nucleotides: 5. The CDR3 is 15 residues long. Per the germline V gene, CDR1 is SGHRS and CDR2 is YFSETQ. In DNA form, the CDR3 reads TGCGCCAGCAGCTTGCTTTCGGGGGGATACAATGAGCAGTTCTTC. This gives the protein CASSLLSGGYNEQFF.

This clonotype has only a few counts. The chain joins TRBV6-5 to TRBJ2-7; D gene ambiguous. This CDR3 spans 15 amino acids. The V end lost 0 bases, the J end lost 3 bases, and 12 bases lay between the germline ends. The germline CDR1 and CDR2 sequences are MNHEY and SVGAGI. The CDR3 loop is CASSYSVPAYYEQYF. The CDR3 nucleotides read TGTGCCAGCAGTTACTCGGTGCCCGCTTACTACGAGCAGTACTTC.

The chain employs TRBV20-1 and TRBJ1-1, with no clear D. In germline, CDR1 is DFQATT, CDR2 SNEGSKA (reference sequence). This CDR3 is built from 14 residues. The germline V and J ends were trimmed by 1 base and 2 bases, with 11 bases remaining between them. The CDR3 bases are TGCAGTGCTAGAGGAGAAAAGGGTAACACTGAAGCTTTCTTT. This translates into CSARGEKGNTEAFF.